This entry features one TCR beta chain sequence. This specimen comes from a study of blood T cell repertoires in COVID-19. Overall study context: PBMCs, B-cell-depleted T cells, or T cells provided the cDNA or gDNA that made up the material.

Authors' methods: Amplification of reference gene primers was used by the study to estimate nucleated cell counts. Clones were sequenced by immunoSEQ multiplex PCR, and TCRdb holds only the in-frame ones, with some missing. The DNA gave D and trimming, while V, J and clone size come from that table. The repertoire consists of some 130,000 clones, with 88% occurring once and the leading ten covering approximately 10%. The receptor was isolated from a man aged 45-65 years with acute or convalescent COVID-19. Sequenced material: peripheral blood.

The CDR3 nucleotides are TGTGCCAGCAGAATCCAGCGCGGCGAGCAGTACTTC. Amino acid sequence: CASRIQRGEQYF. This chain connects TRBV12-3 or TRBV12-4 to TRBJ2-7; D gene unclear. This CDR3 has 12 amino acids. Trimming stripped 6 bases from V and 6 bases from J, with 12 bases between.